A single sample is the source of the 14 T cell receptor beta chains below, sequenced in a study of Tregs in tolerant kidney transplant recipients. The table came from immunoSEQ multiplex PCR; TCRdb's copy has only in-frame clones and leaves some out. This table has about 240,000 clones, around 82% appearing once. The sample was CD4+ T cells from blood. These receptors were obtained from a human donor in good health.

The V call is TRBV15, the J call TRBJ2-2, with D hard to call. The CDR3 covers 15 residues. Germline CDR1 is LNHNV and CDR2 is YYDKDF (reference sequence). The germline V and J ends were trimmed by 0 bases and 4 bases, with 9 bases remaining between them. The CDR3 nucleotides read TGTGCCACCAGCAGAGACGTAGCAGGCACCGGGGAGCTGTTTTTT. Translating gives CATSRDVAGTGELFF.

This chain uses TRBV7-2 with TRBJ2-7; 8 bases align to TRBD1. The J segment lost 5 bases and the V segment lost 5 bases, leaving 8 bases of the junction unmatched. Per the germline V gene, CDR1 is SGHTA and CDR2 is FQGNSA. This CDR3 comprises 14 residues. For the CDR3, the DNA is TGTGCCAGCAGCGAACGGACAGGGCGGAACGAGCAGTACTTC. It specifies CASSERTGRNEQYF.

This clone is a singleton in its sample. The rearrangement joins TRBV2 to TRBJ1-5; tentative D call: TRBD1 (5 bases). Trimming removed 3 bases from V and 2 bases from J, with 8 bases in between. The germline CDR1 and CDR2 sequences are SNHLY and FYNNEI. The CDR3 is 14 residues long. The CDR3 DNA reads TGTGCCAGCAGTGACGGCAGGGGCAATCAGCCCCAGCATTTT. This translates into CASSDGRGNQPQHF.

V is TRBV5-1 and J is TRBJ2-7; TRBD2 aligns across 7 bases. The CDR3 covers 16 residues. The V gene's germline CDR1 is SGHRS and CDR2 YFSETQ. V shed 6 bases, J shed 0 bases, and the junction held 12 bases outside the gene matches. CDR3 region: CASTYSTSRSSYEQYF. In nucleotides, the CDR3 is TGCGCCAGCACCTACTCGACTAGCCGAAGCTCCTACGAGCAGTACTTC. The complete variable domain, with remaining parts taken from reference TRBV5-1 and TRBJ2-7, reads KAGVTQTPRYLIKTRGQQVTLSCSPISGHRSVSWYQQTPGQGLQFLFEYFSETQRNKGNFPGRFSGRQFSNSRSEMNVSTLELGDSALYLCASTYSTSRSSYEQYFGPGTRLTVT.

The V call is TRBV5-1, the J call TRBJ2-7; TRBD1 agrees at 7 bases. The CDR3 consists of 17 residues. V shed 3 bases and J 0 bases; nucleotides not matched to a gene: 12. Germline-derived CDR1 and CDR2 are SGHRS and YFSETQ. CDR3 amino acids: CASSSDWTGGLSYEQYF. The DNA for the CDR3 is TGCGCCAGCAGCTCCGATTGGACAGGTGGGCTCTCCTACGAGCAGTACTTC.

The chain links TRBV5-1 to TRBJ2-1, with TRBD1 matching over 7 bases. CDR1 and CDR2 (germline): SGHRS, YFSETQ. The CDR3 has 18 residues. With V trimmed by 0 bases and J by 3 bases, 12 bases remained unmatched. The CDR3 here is CASSLGTFQGDYYNEQFF. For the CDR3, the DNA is TGCGCCAGCAGCTTGGGGACTTTTCAGGGGGATTACTACAATGAGCAGTTCTTC.

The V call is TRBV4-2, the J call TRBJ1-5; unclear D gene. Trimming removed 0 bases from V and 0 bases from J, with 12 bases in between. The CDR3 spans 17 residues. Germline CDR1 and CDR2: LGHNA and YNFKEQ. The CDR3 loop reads CASSQDARAASNQPQHF. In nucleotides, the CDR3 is TGTGCCAGCAGCCAAGATGCACGGGCCGCTAGCAATCAGCCCCAGCATTTT.

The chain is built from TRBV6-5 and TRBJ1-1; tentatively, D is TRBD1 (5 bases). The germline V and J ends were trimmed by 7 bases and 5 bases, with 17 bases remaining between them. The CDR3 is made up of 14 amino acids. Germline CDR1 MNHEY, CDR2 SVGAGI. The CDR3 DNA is TGTGCCAGCACCCCGGTGGGGCGCAGGACTGAAGCTTTCTTT. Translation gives CASTPVGRRTEAFF.

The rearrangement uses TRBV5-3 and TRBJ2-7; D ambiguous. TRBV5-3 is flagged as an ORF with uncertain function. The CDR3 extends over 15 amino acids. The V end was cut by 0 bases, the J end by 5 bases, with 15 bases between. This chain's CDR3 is CARSLARVRLHEQYF. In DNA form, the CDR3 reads TGTGCCAGAAGCTTGGCAAGGGTAAGGCTACACGAGCAGTACTTC.

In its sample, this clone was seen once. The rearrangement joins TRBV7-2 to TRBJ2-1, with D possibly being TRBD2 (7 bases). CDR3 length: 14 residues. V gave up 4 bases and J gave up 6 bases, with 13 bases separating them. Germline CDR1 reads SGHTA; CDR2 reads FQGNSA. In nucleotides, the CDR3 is TGTGCCAGCAGCTCCGCGCGGGGGCGCAATGAGCAGTTCTTC. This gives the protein CASSSARGRNEQFF.

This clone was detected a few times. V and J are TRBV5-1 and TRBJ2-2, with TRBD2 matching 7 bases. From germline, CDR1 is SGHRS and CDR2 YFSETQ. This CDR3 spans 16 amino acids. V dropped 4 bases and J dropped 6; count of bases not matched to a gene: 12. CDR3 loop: CASSAGDGSGSGELFF. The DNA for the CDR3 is TGCGCCAGCAGCGCGGGGGATGGTTCAGGGTCCGGGGAGCTGTTTTTT.

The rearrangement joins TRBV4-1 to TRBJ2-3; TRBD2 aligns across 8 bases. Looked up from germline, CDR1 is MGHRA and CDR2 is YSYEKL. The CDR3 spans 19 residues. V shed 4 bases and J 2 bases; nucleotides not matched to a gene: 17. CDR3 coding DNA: TGCGCCAGCAGCCCCGTAACAGGGTGCGGGAGGCCTTCCACAGATACGCAGTATTTT. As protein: CASSPVTGCGRPSTDTQYF.

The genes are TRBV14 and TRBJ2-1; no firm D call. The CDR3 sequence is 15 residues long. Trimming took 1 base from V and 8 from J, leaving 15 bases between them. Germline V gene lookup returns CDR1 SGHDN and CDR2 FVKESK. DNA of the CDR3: TGTGCCAGCAGCCAAGCCGGGCTGGGAACCCATGAGCAGTTCTTC. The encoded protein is CASSQAGLGTHEQFF. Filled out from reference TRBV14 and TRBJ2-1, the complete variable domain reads EAGVTQFPSHSVIEKGQTVTLRCDPISGHDNLYWYRRVMGKEIKFLLHFVKESKQDESGMPNNRFLAERTGGTYSTLKVQPAELEDSGVYFCASSQAGLGTHEQFFGPGTRLTVL.

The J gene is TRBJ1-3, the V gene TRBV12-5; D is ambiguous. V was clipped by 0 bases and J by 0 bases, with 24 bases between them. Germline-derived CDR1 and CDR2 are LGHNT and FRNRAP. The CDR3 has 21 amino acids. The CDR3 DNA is TGTGCTAGTGGTTTGGTACGGCGCCCGTATACCGCGCATCTCTCTGGAAACACCATATATTTT. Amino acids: CASGLVRRPYTAHLSGNTIYF.